The subject of this entry is one T cell receptor (beta chain). Per germline, CDR1 SGHTA and CDR2 FQGTGA. The CDR3 length is 15 residues. V dropped 6 bases and J dropped 7; count of bases not matched to a gene: 7. This specimen belongs to a study of blood T cell repertoires in COVID-19. Profiling relied on immunoSEQ multiplex PCR, and the TCRdb table lists in-frame clones only, not all of them. Among about 200,000 clones listed, approximately 82% were seen once. Sequences were obtained from peripheral blood. The rearrangement links TRBV7-3 to TRBJ2-1; TRBD2 agrees at 12 bases. The TCR originated in a human donor with acute or convalescent COVID-19. The donor label of this sample is uncertain. In DNA, the CDR3 is TGTGCCAGCAGTTTCCTAGCGGGAGGGGGGAATGAGCAGTTCTTC. It codes for CASSFLAGGGNEQFF.